The table lists the clone carrying this T cell receptor (beta chain) with a few counts. The antigen remains unidentified. One entry per CDR3 protein, called by TCRdb with MiXCR from the RT-PCR reads. The sample holds about 700,000 distinct CDR3 sequences, 11% to 15% seen once. V dropped 4 bases and J dropped 1 base, with 13 bases sitting between them. The CDR3 is 15 amino acids. Germline CDR1 is SQVTM and CDR2 is ANQGSEA. This specimen comes from a study of response to subunit inactivated influenza vaccine. Study-level findings and limits: T cells newly recruited by each seasonal influenza vaccination are few, the authors suggested.

The material sequenced was PBMCs from blood, taken less than 15 days before vaccination. The chain couples TRBV29-1 to TRBJ2-2; the D is unclear. The sequence was obtained from a man aged 45-65 years who received an inactivated influenza vaccine. The CDR3 spells CSVVPGHLNTGELFF. The CDR3 DNA is TGCAGCGTTGTTCCTGGCCACCTGAACACCGGGGAGCTGTTTTTT.